A selection of T cell receptor beta chains follows, all from one sample in a study of blood T cell repertoires in COVID-19. Assay used: immunoSEQ multiplex PCR; TCRdb lists only in-frame clones, some missing. The table records 160,000 or so clones, 70% to 90% of them present only once. Specimen: peripheral blood. The origin of the receptors is a man in his forties or fifties with acute or convalescent COVID-19. The conserved cysteine and the conserved F or W are not part of the CDR3 here. A D gene is named only where the DNA matches it firmly. Size is omitted from some rows. Given values are once, few, many or a class for expanded clones.

CDR3aa: ASRQSRGSPLH
d_gene: NA
j_gene: TRBJ1-6
v_gene: TRBV12-3/TRBV12-4
abundance: NA

CDR3aa: ASSYTTGTLNYGYT
d_gene: NA
j_gene: TRBJ1-2
v_gene: TRBV5-4
abundance: NA

CDR3aa: ASSLGMGTGIGQY
d_gene: TRBD1
j_gene: TRBJ2-7
v_gene: TRBV5-6
abundance: NA

CDR3aa: AWSVRQGYEQY
d_gene: TRBD1
j_gene: TRBJ2-7
v_gene: TRBV30
abundance: NA

CDR3aa: ASSQGQATDTQY
d_gene: NA
j_gene: TRBJ2-3
v_gene: TRBV4-3
abundance: few

CDR3aa: ASREGGEKLF
d_gene: NA
j_gene: TRBJ1-4
v_gene: TRBV28
abundance: NA

CDR3aa: ASSDQGNTIY
d_gene: NA
j_gene: TRBJ1-3
v_gene: TRBV2
abundance: NA

CDR3aa: AISPQGPLNTEAF
d_gene: NA
j_gene: TRBJ1-1
v_gene: TRBV10-3
abundance: NA

CDR3aa: ASSRGTTGVGTEAF
d_gene: TRBD1
j_gene: TRBJ1-1
v_gene: TRBV6-6
abundance: once

CDR3aa: ASSSRRVGDWNEKLF
d_gene: NA
j_gene: TRBJ1-4
v_gene: TRBV5-1
abundance: NA

CDR3aa: ASSSPGLAGGWTQY
d_gene: TRBD2
j_gene: TRBJ2-3
v_gene: TRBV5-4
abundance: NA

CDR3aa: ASSPGQGRTTEAF
d_gene: TRBD1
j_gene: TRBJ1-1
v_gene: TRBV5-1
abundance: NA

CDR3aa: ASSLEGDLYGF
d_gene: NA
j_gene: TRBJ2-1
v_gene: TRBV12-3/TRBV12-4
abundance: few

CDR3aa: ASSPGVGTEAF
d_gene: NA
j_gene: TRBJ1-1
v_gene: TRBV4-1
abundance: once

CDR3aa: AISESGGVGNTIY
d_gene: NA
j_gene: TRBJ1-3
v_gene: TRBV10-3
abundance: NA

CDR3aa: ASSYQGSREKLF
d_gene: NA
j_gene: TRBJ1-4
v_gene: TRBV7-2
abundance: NA

CDR3aa: ASSVLAGGPGEQY
d_gene: TRBD2
j_gene: TRBJ2-7
v_gene: TRBV2
abundance: NA

CDR3aa: ASSKSQAMNTGELF
d_gene: NA
j_gene: TRBJ2-2
v_gene: TRBV4-1
abundance: NA

CDR3aa: ASSPGTAYNSPLH
d_gene: NA
j_gene: TRBJ1-6
v_gene: TRBV7-2
abundance: NA

CDR3aa: ASSLDPHRDGYT
d_gene: NA
j_gene: TRBJ1-2
v_gene: TRBV5-1
abundance: NA

CDR3aa: ASRASTGAGELF
d_gene: NA
j_gene: TRBJ2-2
v_gene: TRBV7-2
abundance: NA

CDR3aa: ASSLGQGDYGYT
d_gene: TRBD1
j_gene: TRBJ1-2
v_gene: TRBV5-1
abundance: NA

CDR3aa: ASSSGRGGNTDTQY
d_gene: NA
j_gene: TRBJ2-3
v_gene: TRBV7-9
abundance: NA

CDR3aa: ATQTGGGNQPQH
d_gene: TRBD1
j_gene: TRBJ1-5
v_gene: TRBV10-3
abundance: NA

CDR3aa: ASSGQTSYEQY
d_gene: NA
j_gene: TRBJ2-7
v_gene: TRBV6-2/TRBV6-3
abundance: NA

CDR3aa: ASSPPTGANTEAF
d_gene: TRBD1
j_gene: TRBJ1-1
v_gene: TRBV7-2
abundance: NA

CDR3aa: ASSLGGTGEQPQH
d_gene: TRBD1
j_gene: TRBJ1-5
v_gene: TRBV5-6
abundance: NA

CDR3aa: ASSISGPNQPQH
d_gene: NA
j_gene: TRBJ1-5
v_gene: TRBV19
abundance: NA

CDR3aa: ASSLPGSDTQY
d_gene: NA
j_gene: TRBJ2-3
v_gene: TRBV7-3
abundance: NA

CDR3aa: ASSYGGSGPYNEQF
d_gene: TRBD2
j_gene: TRBJ2-1
v_gene: TRBV6-2/TRBV6-3
abundance: NA

CDR3aa: ASSTNSGGAETQY
d_gene: TRBD2
j_gene: TRBJ2-5
v_gene: TRBV7-2
abundance: once

CDR3aa: ASSSGGSTSTDTQY
d_gene: TRBD2
j_gene: TRBJ2-3
v_gene: TRBV5-1
abundance: NA

CDR3aa: ASSQDGTALLNTEAF
d_gene: TRBD1
j_gene: TRBJ1-1
v_gene: TRBV3-1/TRBV3-2
abundance: NA

CDR3aa: ASSRDRVTYEQY
d_gene: TRBD1
j_gene: TRBJ2-7
v_gene: TRBV11-2
abundance: NA

CDR3aa: ASSLLGENTEAF
d_gene: NA
j_gene: TRBJ1-1
v_gene: TRBV11-1
abundance: NA

CDR3aa: ASSLLTNSYNEQF
d_gene: NA
j_gene: TRBJ2-1
v_gene: TRBV5-8
abundance: NA

CDR3aa: ASSPQVGSPEAF
d_gene: NA
j_gene: TRBJ1-1
v_gene: TRBV5-4
abundance: NA

CDR3aa: ASSEMRGLGNQPQH
d_gene: NA
j_gene: TRBJ1-5
v_gene: TRBV10-2
abundance: once

CDR3aa: ASSLSPGNTEAF
d_gene: NA
j_gene: TRBJ1-1
v_gene: TRBV6-4
abundance: NA

CDR3aa: ASRSLSRGNNQPQH
d_gene: TRBD1
j_gene: TRBJ1-5
v_gene: TRBV27
abundance: NA

CDR3aa: ASRPVANQPQH
d_gene: NA
j_gene: TRBJ1-5
v_gene: TRBV6-1
abundance: NA

CDR3aa: ASSHDPRGTYYGYT
d_gene: NA
j_gene: TRBJ1-2
v_gene: TRBV3-1/TRBV3-2
abundance: NA

CDR3aa: ASSLIGGLGYEQY
d_gene: NA
j_gene: TRBJ2-7
v_gene: TRBV7-3
abundance: NA

CDR3aa: ASSQDRAGNSPLH
d_gene: TRBD1
j_gene: TRBJ1-6
v_gene: TRBV7-3
abundance: few

CDR3aa: ASSLRGRDTEAF
d_gene: TRBD1
j_gene: TRBJ1-1
v_gene: TRBV7-2
abundance: NA

CDR3aa: ASSDSFGNTEAF
d_gene: NA
j_gene: TRBJ1-1
v_gene: TRBV18
abundance: NA

CDR3aa: ASTPRTGLASGNTIY
d_gene: TRBD1
j_gene: TRBJ1-3
v_gene: TRBV2
abundance: few

CDR3aa: ASSSGALNTEAF
d_gene: NA
j_gene: TRBJ1-1
v_gene: TRBV28
abundance: NA

CDR3aa: ASSLAGVVNEQY
d_gene: NA
j_gene: TRBJ2-7
v_gene: TRBV5-1
abundance: NA

CDR3aa: ASSSRPSNQPQH
d_gene: NA
j_gene: TRBJ1-5
v_gene: TRBV5-6
abundance: NA

CDR3aa: ASSRAGTVNTEAF
d_gene: TRBD1
j_gene: TRBJ1-1
v_gene: TRBV4-1
abundance: NA

CDR3aa: ASSSTGPNTGELF
d_gene: NA
j_gene: TRBJ2-2
v_gene: TRBV7-3
abundance: NA

CDR3aa: ASSWDFGTDTQY
d_gene: NA
j_gene: TRBJ2-3
v_gene: TRBV5-4
abundance: NA

CDR3aa: ASSQDSGGHFYNEQF
d_gene: TRBD2
j_gene: TRBJ2-1
v_gene: TRBV4-3
abundance: NA

CDR3aa: ASSSGGGPLYEQY
d_gene: NA
j_gene: TRBJ2-7
v_gene: TRBV5-1
abundance: NA

CDR3aa: ASSRGQGTGGGTEAF
d_gene: TRBD1
j_gene: TRBJ1-1
v_gene: TRBV18
abundance: NA

CDR3aa: ASRPTGNINEKLF
d_gene: NA
j_gene: TRBJ1-4
v_gene: TRBV5-5
abundance: NA